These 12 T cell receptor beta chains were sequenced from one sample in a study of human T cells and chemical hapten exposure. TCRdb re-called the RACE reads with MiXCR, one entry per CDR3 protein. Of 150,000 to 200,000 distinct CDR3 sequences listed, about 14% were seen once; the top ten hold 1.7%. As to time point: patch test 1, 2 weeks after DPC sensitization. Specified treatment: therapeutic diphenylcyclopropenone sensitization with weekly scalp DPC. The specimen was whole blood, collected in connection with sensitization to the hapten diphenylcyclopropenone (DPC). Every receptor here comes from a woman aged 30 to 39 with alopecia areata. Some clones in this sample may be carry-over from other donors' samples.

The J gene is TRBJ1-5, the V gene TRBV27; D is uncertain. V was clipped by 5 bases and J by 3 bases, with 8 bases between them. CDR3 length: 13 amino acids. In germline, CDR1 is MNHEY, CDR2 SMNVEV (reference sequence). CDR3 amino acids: CASSPIVNQPQHF. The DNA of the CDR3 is TGTGCCAGCAGTCCCATTGTCAATCAGCCCCAGCATTTT.

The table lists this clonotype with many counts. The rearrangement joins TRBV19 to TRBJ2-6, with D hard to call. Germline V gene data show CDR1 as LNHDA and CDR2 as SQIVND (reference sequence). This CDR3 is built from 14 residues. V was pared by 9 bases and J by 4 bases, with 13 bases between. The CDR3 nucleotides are TGTGCCAGCGTTTCGACGCCCGGGGCCAACGTCCTGACTTTC. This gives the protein CASVSTPGANVLTF.

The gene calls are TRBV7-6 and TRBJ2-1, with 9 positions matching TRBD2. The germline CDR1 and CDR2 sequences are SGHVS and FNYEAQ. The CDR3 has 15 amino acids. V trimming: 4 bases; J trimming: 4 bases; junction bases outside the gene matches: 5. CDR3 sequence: CASSSISGGYNEQFF. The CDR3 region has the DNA TGTGCCAGCAGCTCCATTAGCGGGGGTTACAATGAGCAGTTCTTC.

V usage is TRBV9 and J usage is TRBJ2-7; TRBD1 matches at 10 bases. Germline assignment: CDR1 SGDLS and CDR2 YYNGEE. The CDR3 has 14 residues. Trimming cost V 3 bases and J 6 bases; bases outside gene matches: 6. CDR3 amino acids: CASSAGTGAREQYF. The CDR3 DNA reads TGTGCCAGCAGCGCCGGGACAGGGGCGCGCGAGCAGTACTTC. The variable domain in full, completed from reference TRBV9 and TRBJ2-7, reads DSGVTQTPKHLITATGQRVTLRCSPRSGDLSVYWYQQSLDQGLQFLIQYYNGEERAKGNILERFSAQQFPDLHSELNLSSLELGDSALYFCASSAGTGAREQYFGPGTRLTVT.

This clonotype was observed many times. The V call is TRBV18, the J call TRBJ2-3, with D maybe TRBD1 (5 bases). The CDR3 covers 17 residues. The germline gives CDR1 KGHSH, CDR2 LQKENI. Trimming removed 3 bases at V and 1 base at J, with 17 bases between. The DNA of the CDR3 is TGTGCCAGCTCACCCGGACCAGGGTCTGGGGGCACAGATACGCAGTATTTT. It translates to CASSPGPGSGGTDTQYF.

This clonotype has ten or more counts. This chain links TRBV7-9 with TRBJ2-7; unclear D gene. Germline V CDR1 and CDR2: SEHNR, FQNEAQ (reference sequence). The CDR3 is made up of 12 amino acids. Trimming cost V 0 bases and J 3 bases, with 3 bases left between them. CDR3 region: CASSLALYEQYF. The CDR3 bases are TGTGCCAGCAGCTTAGCTCTCTACGAGCAGTACTTC. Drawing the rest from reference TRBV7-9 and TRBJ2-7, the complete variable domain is DTGVSQNPRHKITKRGQNVTFRCDPISEHNRLYWYRQTLGQGPEFLTYFQNEAQLEKSRLLSDRFSAERPKGSFSTLEIQRTEQGDSAMYLCASSLALYEQYFGPGTRLTVT.

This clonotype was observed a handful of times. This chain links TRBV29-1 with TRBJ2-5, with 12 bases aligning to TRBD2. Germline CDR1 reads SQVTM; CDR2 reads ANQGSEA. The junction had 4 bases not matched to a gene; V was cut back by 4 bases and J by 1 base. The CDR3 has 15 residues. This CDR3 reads CSVGTSGTLQETQYF. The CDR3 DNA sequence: TGCAGCGTTGGGACTAGCGGGACGCTCCAAGAGACCCAGTACTTC.

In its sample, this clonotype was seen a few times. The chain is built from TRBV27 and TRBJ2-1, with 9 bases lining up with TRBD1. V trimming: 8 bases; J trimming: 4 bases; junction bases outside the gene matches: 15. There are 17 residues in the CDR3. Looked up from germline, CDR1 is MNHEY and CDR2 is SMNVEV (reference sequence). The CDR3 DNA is TGTGCCAGCTGCGTTCGCGGGACAGGGCCCTATTACAATGAGCAGTTCTTC. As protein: CASCVRGTGPYYNEQFF.

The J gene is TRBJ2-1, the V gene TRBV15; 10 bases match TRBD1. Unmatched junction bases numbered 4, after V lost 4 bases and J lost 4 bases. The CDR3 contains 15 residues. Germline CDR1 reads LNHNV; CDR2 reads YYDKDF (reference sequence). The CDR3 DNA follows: TGTGCCACCAGCAATGACAGGGGGCCTTACAATGAGCAGTTCTTC. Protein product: CATSNDRGPYNEQFF.

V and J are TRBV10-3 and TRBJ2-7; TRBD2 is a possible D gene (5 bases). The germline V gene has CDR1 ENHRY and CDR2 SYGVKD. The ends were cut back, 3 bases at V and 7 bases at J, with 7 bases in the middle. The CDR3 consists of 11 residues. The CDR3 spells CAISDRGEQYF. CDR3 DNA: TGTGCCATCAGTGATCGAGGGGAGCAGTACTTC.

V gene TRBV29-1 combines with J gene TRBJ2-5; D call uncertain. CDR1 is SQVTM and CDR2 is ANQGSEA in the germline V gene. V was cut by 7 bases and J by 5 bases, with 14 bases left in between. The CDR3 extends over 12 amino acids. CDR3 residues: CSAKPSGETQYF. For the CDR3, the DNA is TGCAGCGCCAAGCCATCCGGGGAGACCCAGTACTTC. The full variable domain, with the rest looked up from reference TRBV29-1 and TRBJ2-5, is SAVISQKPSRDICQRGTSLTIQCQVDSQVTMMFWYRQQPGQSLTLIATANQGSEATYESGFVIDKFPISRPNLTFSTLTVSNMSPEDSSIYLCSAKPSGETQYFGPGTRLLVL.

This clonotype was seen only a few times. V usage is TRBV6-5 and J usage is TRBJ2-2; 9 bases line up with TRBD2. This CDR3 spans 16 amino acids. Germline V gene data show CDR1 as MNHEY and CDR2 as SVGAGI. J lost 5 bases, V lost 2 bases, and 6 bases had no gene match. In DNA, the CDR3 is TGTGCCAGCAGTTACAGTAGCGGGAGTATAACCGGGGAGCTGTTTTTT. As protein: CASSYSSGSITGELFF.